This record covers a single T cell receptor (beta chain). By share, this clonotype ranks as medium-sized (0.01 to 0.1%). No quality values exist for individual bases; no much larger clone is one base distant. This specimen's treatment or condition label, per the study, means: live attenuated yellow fever vaccine strain. PBMCs were isolated from peripheral blood using a standard Ficoll-Paque protocol. The RNeasy Micro Kit was used to extract RNA from sorted memory subsets. TCR cDNA was synthesized by 5'RACE template switching, through which a universal primer site and unique molecular identifiers were introduced. cDNA synthesis was primed from both the TCR alpha and TCR beta constant segments. Two PCR steps were used to amplify libraries, with sample barcodes and sequencing adapters being added in the second step. Sequencing of libraries was done on Illumina HiSeq 2500 (2x100 bp) or NovaSeq (2x150 bp). Processing in the source paper ran as follows. MIGEC was used to demultiplex reads and collapse the reads into UMI consensus sequences, and MiXCR was used for V(D)J alignment. Clonotypes responding to the vaccine were identified with edgeR on replicate PBMC samples, with the criteria of FDR below 0.01 and a log2 fold change above 5 up to day 15. Bulk clonotypes were assigned CD4 or CD8 identity according to which sequenced CD4 or CD8 repertoire held them at higher abundance. To estimate how each clone was distributed across memory phenotypes, clonotype frequencies in memory subsets were weighted by the numbers of FACS-sorted cells. Through fastp at Q25 and MiXCR, TCRdb rebuilt clones from the public reads, retaining in-frame beta chains. Each entry is one CDR3 protein sequence, shown with its most common DNA and genes. What appears here as the V and J calls and clone size reflects TCRdb's work, not the paper's. Recorded for this sample are about 32,000 distinct CDR3 sequences; roughly a tenth of them occurred a single time. Jointly, the top ten make up 9.5% to 15% of the sample.

This sample was taken from a study of T cells after yellow fever vaccination (dated by TCRdb to about 2019). General notes on the study: Staining for CD3, CD45RA, CCR7 and CD95 was used to sort memory subsets (EM, EMRA, CM and Tscm) on a BD FACS Aria III. The SMART-Seq v4 Ultra Low Input RNA kit was used to prepare libraries from fractions with low cell numbers. To track T-cell clones before and after primary and booster YFV17D yellow fever vaccination, bulk TCR alpha and beta repertoires were sequenced longitudinally. The cohort comprised two healthy male donors, one aged 18 to 29 and one aged 30 to 40 years. Blood was drawn at multiple timepoints before and after primary and secondary immunization, with bulk PBMC replicates and cell subsets isolated. Memory subsets were sorted on days 0, 15 and 45 and at 18 months after primary vaccination, and on days 0, 15 and 45 after the 30-year booster.

Summary of the overall study and its limitations: Computational filtering was needed because FACS-sorted repertoires could contain abundant contaminating clonotypes from the bulk population. On day 0, almost all vaccine-responding clonotypes were below detection in the sorted memory subsets. Because the study included only two donors, the extent to which the findings can be generalized is limited. A small share of clonotypes was detected in both CD4 and CD8 compartments, with the overlap likely arising from convergent recombination. Most clones expanded after primary vaccination were re-detected after the booster (almost 97% of CD4 and approximately 88% of CD8), suggesting broad memory maintenance. Compared with the primary T-cell response, the secondary T-cell response was weaker but faster, peaking on day 5 rather than day 15.

From its cysteine to its valine, the CDR3 spans 16 amino acids. Of the read, only the CDR3 DNA is kept; its 48 bases are in frame from base 1. The trim is 0 bases for V and 2 bases for J, with a gap of 14 bases between the germline ends. CDR1 LGHDT and CDR2 YNNKEL were looked up in the germline V gene (reference sequence). The receptor comes from a man aged 18 to 29 who received the YFV17D yellow fever vaccine. Here the chain combines TRBV3-1 and TRBJ2-7, with no confident D gene call. Here the sequenced sample was PBMCs, either bulk or a sorted T-cell subset (CD4+, CD8+, memory, or dextramer-sorted; not recorded which), taken more than 14 days after the first yellow fever vaccination. The CDR3 here reads CASSQDLPPATYEQYV. Here is the DNA: TGTGCCAGCAGCCAAGATTTACCGCCTGCTACCTACGAGCAGTACGTC.